These 29 T cell receptor beta chains originate from one sample sequenced in a study of blood T cell repertoires in COVID-19. The data were produced by immunoSEQ multiplex PCR, yet TCRdb's version contains in-frame clones alone and is incomplete. The repertoire holds a few hundred thousand clones, with 84% as singletons. Sequencing input: peripheral blood. The receptors shown here come from a woman aged 80 or over with COVID-19, enrolled during active disease.

V and J are TRBV7-9 and TRBJ1-2; D not certain. Trimming took 0 bases from V and 4 from J, leaving 6 bases between them. Germline CDR1 SEHNR, CDR2 FQNEAQ (reference sequence). This CDR3 is built from 13 residues. CDR3 protein: CASSLAGSYGYTF. In nucleotides, the CDR3 is TGTGCCAGCAGCTTAGCGGGGAGCTATGGCTACACCTTC. Complete variable domain (other parts from reference TRBV7-9 and TRBJ1-2): DTGVSQNPRHKITKRGQNVTFRCDPISEHNRLYWYRQTLGQGPEFLTYFQNEAQLEKSRLLSDRFSAERPKGSFSTLEIQRTEQGDSAMYLCASSLAGSYGYTFGSGTRLTVV.

The V call is TRBV28, the J call TRBJ2-5, with a possible D match to TRBD2 (6 bases). The CDR3 is 14 residues long. Per the germline V gene, CDR1 is MDHEN and CDR2 is SYDVKM. The V and J ends lost 3 bases and 5 bases respectively, with 13 bases between them. The CDR3 loop reads CASSFGRGRETQYF. CDR3 nucleotide sequence: TGTGCCAGCAGTTTCGGCCGGGGGAGGGAGACCCAGTACTTC.

The chain uses TRBV5-1 and TRBJ1-1; D not certain. The CDR3 covers 14 residues. Germline CDR1 and CDR2: SGHRS and YFSETQ. Trimming left V 0 bases short and J 1 base short, with 7 bases between. The CDR3 DNA follows: TGCGCCAGCAGCTTGGGACATTCGAACACTGAAGCTTTCTTT. Protein: CASSLGHSNTEAFF.

This chain links TRBV11-2 with TRBJ2-7; D is ambiguous. V lost 3 bases to trimming and J lost 3 bases, with 9 bases between them. The CDR3 is 13 amino acids. The germline gives CDR1 SGHAT, CDR2 FQNNGV. Written as DNA, the CDR3 is TGTGCCAGCAGCTTCGGCAGGAACTACGAGCAGTACGTC. The encoded protein is CASSFGRNYEQYV.

This clone was seen a single time. The gene calls are TRBV2 and TRBJ1-6; no definite D call. CDR1 is SNHLY and CDR2 is FYNNEI in the germline V gene. V lost 9 bases and J lost 3, with 6 bases in between. The length of the CDR3 is 12 residues. The CDR3 here is CARSLYNSPLHF. The CDR3 nucleotides are TGTGCCAGGTCCCTCTATAATTCACCCCTCCACTTT.

The chain has TRBV29-1 and TRBJ1-2; 11 positions match TRBD1. V was pared by 7 bases and J by 4 bases, with 5 bases of the junction left unmatched. Germline CDR1 is SQVTM and CDR2 is ANQGSEA. This CDR3 spans 13 amino acids. The CDR3 region has the DNA TGCAGCGCCCCAGGGACAGGGGGCTATGGCTACACCTTC. Its protein is CSAPGTGGYGYTF. Combining the CDR3 with reference TRBV29-1 and TRBJ1-2 gives the whole variable domain SAVISQKPSRDICQRGTSLTIQCQVDSQVTMMFWYRQQPGQSLTLIATANQGSEATYESGFVIDKFPISRPNLTFSTLTVSNMSPEDSSIYLCSAPGTGGYGYTFGSGTRLTVV.

This clone was counted a few times. The chain is built from TRBV28 and TRBJ1-4; D may be TRBD1 (5 bases). CDR1 is MDHEN and CDR2 is SYDVKM in the germline V gene. The CDR3 is made up of 13 amino acids. V shed 10 bases and J shed 7 bases, with 16 bases lying between them. The CDR3 DNA reads as TGTGCCACAGACGGGGGAGCCCCTGAAAAACTGTTTTTT. It codes for CATDGGAPEKLFF.

This clone was seen only once. This rearrangement joins TRBV28 to TRBJ1-6; no definite D call. Germline V gene lookup returns CDR1 MDHEN and CDR2 SYDVKM. Trimming left V 10 bases short and J 5 bases short, with 15 bases between. This CDR3 is 14 amino acids long. Written as DNA, the CDR3 is TGTGCCACACTCTTAGACCGGGATAATTCACCCCTCCACTTT. Residues: CATLLDRDNSPLHF.

This sequence joins TRBV4-2 and TRBJ1-5; D remains ambiguous. The CDR3 loop spans 15 amino acids. Germline V gene data show CDR1 as LGHNA and CDR2 as YNFKEQ. Trimming shortened V by 0 bases and J by 6 bases, and 12 bases separated the two germline ends. Here the CDR3 reads CASSQDGATSQPQHF. For the CDR3, the DNA is TGTGCCAGCAGCCAAGATGGTGCAACCAGTCAGCCCCAGCATTTT.

The chain combines TRBV28 with TRBJ1-5; 8 bases are a match to TRBD1. V gave up 4 bases and J gave up 6 bases; unmatched junction bases: 11. Germline V gene sequence: CDR1 MDHEN, CDR2 SYDVKM. The CDR3 extends over 16 amino acids. The CDR3 loop reads CASSSRQGALSQPQHF. DNA for the CDR3: TGTGCCAGCAGTTCGCGTCAGGGGGCGTTAAGTCAGCCCCAGCATTTT.

V gene TRBV5-1 combines with J gene TRBJ2-1, with D perhaps matching TRBD1 (6 bases). The CDR3 covers 12 residues. Trimming stripped 1 base from V and 8 bases from J, with 7 bases between. Germline-derived CDR1 and CDR2 are SGHRS and YFSETQ. CDR3 amino acids: CASSLTGYEQFF. CDR3 DNA: TGCGCCAGCAGCTTGACAGGGTATGAGCAGTTCTTC.

The rearrangement links TRBV5-1 to TRBJ1-1; 8 bases are shared with TRBD1. The CDR3 spans 14 residues. Trimming at V came to 4 bases and at J to 3 bases, leaving 5 bases not matched to a gene. CDR1 is SGHRS and CDR2 is YFSETQ in the germline V gene. CDR3 coding DNA: TGCGCCAGCAGCGCCGTCAGGGGGCACACTGAAGCTTTCTTT. It specifies CASSAVRGHTEAFF.

The genes are TRBV2 and TRBJ2-2; D remains ambiguous. Trimming took off 9 bases at V and 0 bases at J, with 11 bases between the two ends. CDR3 length: 14 residues. Germline assignment: CDR1 SNHLY and CDR2 FYNNEI. The CDR3: CASTQDTNTGELFF. CDR3 in DNA: TGTGCCAGTACACAAGACACGAACACCGGGGAGCTGTTTTTT.

This clone has a handful of counts. The CDR3 loop reads CASSQDWGGVGDYGYTF. The CDR3 DNA is TGCGCCAGCAGCCAAGATTGGGGGGGCGTGGGTGATTATGGCTACACCTTC. The rearrangement uses TRBV4-1 and TRBJ1-2; tentatively, D is TRBD1 (6 bases). CDR3 size: 17 residues. V was trimmed by 0 bases and J by 5 bases, leaving 19 bases between them. Germline V gene sequence: CDR1 MGHRA, CDR2 YSYEKL.

The chain couples TRBV6-5 to TRBJ2-3, with TRBD2 as a possible D gene (6 bases). The germline V gene has CDR1 MNHEY and CDR2 SVGAGI. The CDR3 consists of 12 residues. The ends were cut back, 6 bases at V and 4 bases at J, with 8 bases in the middle. CDR3 nucleotide sequence: TGTGCCAGCAGCCGCGGGGCAGATACGCAGTATTTT. Amino acids: CASSRGADTQYF.

V and J are TRBV23-1 and TRBJ1-2; TRBD1 matches 8 bases. TRBV23-1 is designated an ORF whose function remains uncertain. This CDR3 spans 13 amino acids. The V and J ends lost 6 bases and 2 bases, in that order; junction bases with no gene match: 2. The CDR3: CASRDRANYGYTF. CDR3 nucleotide sequence: TGCGCCAGCAGGGACAGGGCCAACTATGGCTACACCTTC.

The chain uses TRBV6-5 and TRBJ2-7, with 14 bases lining up with TRBD2. Germline V gene sequence: CDR1 MNHEY, CDR2 SVGAGI. J was trimmed by 3 bases and V by 7 bases; bases with no gene match: 5. The CDR3 consists of 15 residues. This chain's CDR3 is CASTGLAGGHYEQYF. The CDR3, as DNA: TGTGCCAGCACCGGACTAGCGGGGGGTCACTACGAGCAGTACTTC.

This clone has only a few counts. J is TRBJ2-3 and V is TRBV7-2, with 8 bases that match TRBD2. The CDR3 loop spans 16 amino acids. The trim removed 6 bases at V and 2 bases at J, leaving 10 bases unmatched. Germline V lookup: CDR1 SGHTA, CDR2 FQGNSA. The chain's CDR3 is CASSPLAGVLTDTQYF. The DNA of the CDR3 is TGTGCCAGCAGTCCCCTAGCGGGCGTGCTCACAGATACGCAGTATTTT. Supplemented by reference TRBV7-2 and TRBJ2-3, the full variable domain reads GAGVSQSPSNKVTEKGKDVELRCDPISGHTALYWYRQSLGQGLEFLIYFQGNSAPDKSGLPSDRFSAERTGGSVSTLTIQRTQQEDSAVYLCASSPLAGVLTDTQYFGPGTRLTVL.

The chain recombines TRBV11-2 with TRBJ1-1; D not certain. The germline CDR1 and CDR2 sequences are SGHAT and FQNNGV. V lost 3 bases and J lost 1, with 9 bases in between. The CDR3 is 14 residues long. The CDR3 is CASSFQESNTEAFF. The CDR3 bases are TGTGCCAGCAGCTTTCAGGAATCGAACACTGAAGCTTTCTTT.

This clone was seen only a few times. The chain has TRBV5-6 and TRBJ1-4, with TRBD1 matching over 10 bases. CDR3 length equals 15 residues. From germline, CDR1 is SGHDT and CDR2 YYEEEE. V lost 4 bases, J lost 6 bases, and 6 bases stayed unmatched. The CDR3 loop is CASSPGTGVYEKLFF. The CDR3 region has the DNA TGTGCCAGCAGCCCTGGGACAGGGGTTTATGAAAAACTGTTTTTT.

The chain combines TRBV7-2 with TRBJ2-5, with D possibly matching TRBD1 (6 bases). V lost 4 bases and J lost 3, with 12 bases in between. This CDR3 comprises 14 residues. Germline assignment: CDR1 SGHTA and CDR2 FQGNSA. CDR3: CASSSHRGKETQYF. The CDR3 DNA reads as TGTGCCAGCAGCTCCCATAGGGGGAAAGAGACCCAGTACTTC.

This rearrangement joins TRBV6-5 to TRBJ1-3; weak D call: TRBD1 (6 bases). Germline assignment: CDR1 MNHEY and CDR2 SVGAGI. Trimming took off 8 bases at V and 0 bases at J, with 14 bases between the two ends. The CDR3 sequence is 15 residues long. The DNA of the CDR3 is TGTGCCAGCTCTCCAGGGGTTATCTCTGGAAACACCATATATTTT. It specifies CASSPGVISGNTIYF.

This chain connects TRBV15 to TRBJ1-4; 7 bases fit TRBD1. The V segment lost 1 base and the J segment 3 bases; nucleotides outside the gene matches: 2. The CDR3 is 15 amino acids. The germline V gene has CDR1 LNHNV and CDR2 YYDKDF (reference sequence). The CDR3 loop reads CATSRATGPNEKLFF. The CDR3 DNA reads as TGTGCCACCAGCAGAGCGACAGGGCCTAATGAAAAACTGTTTTTT.

V is TRBV7-2 and J is TRBJ2-1, with 7 bases identical to TRBD2. Unmatched junction bases numbered 12, after V lost 5 bases and J lost 8 bases. The CDR3 spans 15 residues. CDR1 is SGHTA, CDR2 FQGNSA, per germline. The CDR3: CASSDTGGRLYEQFF. The CDR3 DNA follows: TGTGCCAGCAGCGATACGGGGGGACGACTCTATGAGCAGTTCTTC.

This clone was counted once. Other DNA sequences within the sample encode an identical CDR3. The J gene is TRBJ1-2, the V gene TRBV6-5; no clear D gene. The CDR3 consists of 15 residues. Germline-derived CDR1 and CDR2 are MNHEY and SVGAGI. The V end was cut by 0 bases, the J end by 2 bases, with 10 bases between. Here the CDR3 reads CASSYSARLNYGYTF. CDR3 nucleotides: TGTGCCAGCAGTTACTCTGCCAGGTTGAACTATGGCTACACCTTC.

The rearrangement joins TRBV5-1 to TRBJ2-3, with a weak D call TRBD2 (5 bases). The ends were cut back, 3 bases at V and 6 bases at J, with 26 bases in the middle. This CDR3 spans 18 amino acids. Germline-derived CDR1 and CDR2 are SGHRS and YFSETQ. The CDR3 DNA sequence: TGCGCCAGCAGCTCTTTCATGGACCTAGGCGGGCGAGGGGATACGCAGTATTTT. Translating gives CASSSFMDLGGRGDTQYF.

This chain connects TRBV15 to TRBJ1-2, with D unclear. V lost 4 bases and J 2 bases, leaving 11 bases between the germline ends. The CDR3 sequence is 14 residues long. Per germline, CDR1 LNHNV and CDR2 YYDKDF (reference sequence). The CDR3 protein is CATSKRRGNYGYTF. CDR3 nucleotide sequence: TGTGCCACCAGCAAGAGAAGAGGAAACTATGGCTACACCTTC.

The V gene is TRBV12-5, the J gene TRBJ1-1; 10 nucleotides match TRBD1. J gave up 4 bases and V 5 bases, and 7 bases lay outside the gene matches. Germline V gene lookup returns CDR1 LGHNT and CDR2 FRNRAP. CDR3 size: 15 residues. The CDR3 loop is CASGNHRDRGTEAFF. The CDR3, as DNA: TGTGCTAGTGGTAATCACCGGGACAGGGGCACTGAAGCTTTCTTT.

The chain couples TRBV29-1 to TRBJ2-3; 7 nucleotides align to TRBD2. V shed 6 bases, J shed 1 base, and the junction held 16 bases outside the gene matches. The CDR3 contains 17 residues. The germline V gene has CDR1 SQVTM and CDR2 ANQGSEA. The CDR3 DNA sequence: TGCAGCGTCGTGTCCCACCTGGGGGGGGGACGCACAGATACGCAGTATTTT. It yields the protein CSVVSHLGGGRTDTQYF.